These 5 T cell receptor beta chains originate from one sample sequenced in a study of blood T cell repertoires in COVID-19. Method: immunoSEQ multiplex PCR; TCRdb's copy keeps in-frame clones and lacks some. The data contain around 200,000 clones, 78% of them singletons. Source material: peripheral blood. Source of these receptors: a woman at least 80 years old with active or convalescent COVID-19.

This rearrangement joins TRBV6-1 to TRBJ2-7; 8 nucleotides align to TRBD2. The CDR3 sequence is 15 residues long. The V gene end was trimmed by 0 bases and the J gene end by 0 bases; junction bases not matched to a gene: 1. CDR1 is MNHNS and CDR2 is SASEGT in the germline V gene. The CDR3: CASSEARGGSYEQYF. The DNA for the CDR3 is TGTGCCAGCAGTGAAGCTCGGGGGGGCTCCTACGAGCAGTACTTC.

This clone appeared a single time. This chain links TRBV28 with TRBJ2-1; TRBD2 matches at 9 bases. Germline assignment: CDR1 MDHEN and CDR2 SYDVKM. The CDR3 spans 17 residues. The trim removed 6 bases at V and 5 bases at J, leaving 14 bases unmatched. As DNA, the CDR3 is TGTGCCAGCAGCCAATGGGGATTGGCGGGGGGGGACAATGAGCAGTTCTTC. As protein: CASSQWGLAGGDNEQFF.

V is TRBV25-1 and J is TRBJ1-2; possibly TRBD1 for D (5 bases). V was clipped by 6 bases and J by 4 bases, with 18 bases between them. From germline, CDR1 is MGHDK and CDR2 SYGVNS. CDR3 size: 15 residues. CDR3 sequence reads: CASRPSRGEGYGYTF. In DNA, the CDR3 is TGTGCCAGCAGACCTTCGCGAGGGGAGGGCTATGGCTACACCTTC.

This clone came up once. The CDR3 coding sequence is TGTGCCAGCAGTTACCGGCAGGGCTTGATGAACACTGAAGCTTTCTTT. Translation: CASSYRQGLMNTEAFF. V is TRBV6-5 and J is TRBJ1-1; D might be TRBD1 (5 bases). The germline V gene encodes CDR1 MNHEY and CDR2 SVGAGI. This CDR3 is built from 16 residues. Trimming took off 2 bases at V and 0 bases at J, with 13 bases between the two ends.

This sequence joins TRBV24-1 and TRBJ1-1, with a tentative D call TRBD1 (5 bases). Germline V lookup: CDR1 KGHDR, CDR2 SFDVKD. This CDR3 spans 16 amino acids. Trimming pared 4 bases from V and 7 bases from J, leaving 21 bases between. The CDR3 loop is CATSEGGTTGDNEAFF. CDR3 bases: TGTGCCACCAGTGAGGGGGGGACCACTGGGGATAATGAAGCTTTCTTT.